These 17 T cell receptor beta chains were sequenced from one sample in a study of vaccination and CD4 T cells after COVID-19. Researchers used the Oncomine TCR Beta short-read assay to sequence DNA from cultured CD4+ T cells. Once CD4+ T cells had been cultured, genomic DNA was extracted from them. TCRdb processed the PCR reads anew with MiXCR; each CDR3 protein has one entry. Among about 6,800 distinct CDR3 sequences listed, 35% were seen once. No cognate antigen is known for these TCRs. Noted treatment: roughly 11-day PBMC culture with coronavirus spike peptide pools or control peptides (ViraFEST assay). Ahead of the COVID-19 pandemic (2011-2018), the CD4+ T cells of the unexposed donor were collected. Sample: CD4+ T cells from blood, cultured in vitro. Every receptor here comes from a human donor in good health.

This clonotype occurred a few times. The rearrangement links TRBV20-1 to TRBJ2-5, with D perhaps matching TRBD2 (5 bases). The CDR3 contains 12 residues. V was clipped by 4 bases and J by 5 bases, with 11 bases between them. Germline CDR1 reads DFQATT; CDR2 reads SNEGSKA (reference sequence). CDR3 sequence reads: CSAKGRRETQYF. The CDR3 DNA reads as TGCAGTGCTAAGGGCCGGAGGGAGACCCAGTACTTC.

This clonotype was seen only a few times. The V gene is TRBV27, the J gene TRBJ2-7, with TRBD1 matching 7 bases. The CDR3 totals 16 residues. Germline V gene lookup returns CDR1 MNHEY and CDR2 SMNVEV (reference sequence). With 4 bases clipped from V and 1 base from J, the junction kept 10 bases outside the gene matches. The CDR3 loop is CASSSSSGTASYEQYF. As DNA, the CDR3 is TGTGCCAGCAGTTCTTCATCCGGGACAGCTTCCTACGAGCAGTACTTC.

The chain employs TRBV20-1 and TRBJ2-7, with D perhaps TRBD1 (6 bases). The CDR3 loop spans 14 amino acids. Germline V gene sequence: CDR1 DFQATT, CDR2 SNEGSKA (reference sequence). V was trimmed by 5 bases and J by 5 bases, leaving 19 bases between them. Here the CDR3 reads CSAPQGHLDNEQYF. The CDR3 region has the DNA TGCAGTGCTCCCCAGGGGCACCTCGACAACGAGCAGTACTTC.

In this sample, this clonotype turned up a few times. This rearrangement joins TRBV11-2 to TRBJ2-7; D unclear. From germline, CDR1 is SGHAT and CDR2 FQNNGV. The ends were cut back, 3 bases at V and 3 bases at J, with 9 bases in the middle. This CDR3 is 13 amino acids long. CDR3 sequence: CASSFRALYEQYF. The CDR3 nucleotides read TGTGCCAGCAGCTTTCGAGCTCTCTACGAGCAGTACTTC. Together with reference TRBV11-2 and TRBJ2-7, the CDR3 gives the full variable domain: EAGVAQSPRYKIIEKRQSVAFWCNPISGHATLYWYQQILGQGPKLLIQFQNNGVVDDSQLPKDRFSAERLKGVDSTLKIQPAKLEDSAVYLCASSFRALYEQYFGPGTRLTVT.

This chain uses TRBV19 with TRBJ2-7; no definite D call. The V end was cut by 4 bases, the J end by 0 bases, with 13 bases between. CDR3 size: 15 residues. Germline values: CDR1 LNHDA, CDR2 SQIVND (reference sequence). CDR3 DNA sequence: TGTGCCAGTAGTAACACGGGCCTCAGCTCCTACGAGCAGTACTTC. Translated, it gives CASSNTGLSSYEQYF.

This clonotype appeared a few times. The V and J genes are TRBV2 and TRBJ1-5, with no clear D. CDR3 length: 13 amino acids. CDR1 SNHLY and CDR2 FYNNEI come from the germline V gene. The V end lost 1 base, the J end lost 6 bases, and 7 bases lay between the germline ends. DNA of the CDR3: TGTGCCAGCAGTGAAGGCACGGGTCAGCCCCAGCATTTT. This gives the protein CASSEGTGQPQHF. The whole variable domain, filled in from reference TRBV2 and TRBJ1-5, reads EPEVTQTPSHQVTQMGQEVILRCVPISNHLYFYWYRQILGQKVEFLVSFYNNEISEKSEIFDDQFSVERPDGSNFTLKIRSTKLEDSAMYFCASSEGTGQPQHFGDGTRLSIL.

This clonotype was seen only a few times. The chain has TRBV19 and TRBJ1-2, with a possible D match to TRBD1 (6 bases). Germline-derived CDR1 and CDR2 are LNHDA and SQIVND (reference sequence). Trimming cost V 0 bases and J 1 base, with 18 bases left between them. CDR3 size: 18 residues. The CDR3 region has the DNA TGTGCCAGTAGTATAGATCGGACAGCCGGACGATTTAACTATGGCTACACCTTC. This sequence encodes CASSIDRTAGRFNYGYTF.

The chain carries TRBV20-1 and TRBJ2-7; TRBD2 agrees at 9 bases. In germline, CDR1 is DFQATT, CDR2 SNEGSKA (reference sequence). CDR3 length: 15 amino acids. V shed 1 base, J shed 7 bases, and the junction held 11 bases outside the gene matches. Written as DNA, the CDR3 is TGCAGTGCTAGAGTCGGGGCGGGAGGGCCCTCGGAGCAGTACTTC. Translated, it gives CSARVGAGGPSEQYF.

V usage is TRBV7-2 and J usage is TRBJ2-3; TRBD2 aligns across 8 bases. CDR1 and CDR2 (germline): SGHTA, FQGNSA. V shed 5 bases, J shed 6 bases, and the junction held 13 bases outside the gene matches. CDR3 length equals 16 residues. The CDR3 sequence is CASSRSGAAGRDTQYF. As DNA, the CDR3 is TGTGCCAGCAGCCGTAGCGGGGCCGCGGGGAGGGATACGCAGTATTTT.

This clonotype has only a few counts. This chain links TRBV19 with TRBJ2-4; TRBD1 aligns across 10 bases. The CDR3 is 15 residues long. V lost 4 bases, J lost 6 bases, and 6 bases stayed unmatched. CDR1 is LNHDA, CDR2 SQIVND, per germline (reference sequence). CDR3 nucleotide sequence: TGTGCCAGTAGTACGGGGACAGGGGAGAGAAACATTCAGTACTTC. Residues: CASSTGTGERNIQYF.

The rearrangement uses TRBV7-2 and TRBJ2-3, with D possibly TRBD2 on 5 matching bases. Trimming took 1 base from V and 2 from J, leaving 10 bases between them. The V gene's germline CDR1 is SGHTA and CDR2 FQGNSA. This CDR3 region has 15 residues. The CDR3 here is CASSLGGSLTDTQYF. CDR3 nucleotide sequence: TGTGCCAGCAGCTTAGGAGGGAGCCTCACAGATACGCAGTATTTT.

The CDR3 region has the DNA TGCAGTGCTAGAGCGGCGGCGGGGAGATATGGCTACACCTTC. This translates into CSARAAAGRYGYTF. The chain is built from TRBV20-1 and TRBJ1-2; D remains ambiguous. Germline V lookup: CDR1 DFQATT, CDR2 SNEGSKA (reference sequence). The CDR3 loop spans 14 amino acids. The V gene lost 1 base and the J gene lost 5 bases, with 14 bases spanning the gap.

V gene TRBV4-1 combines with J gene TRBJ1-2; tentative D call: TRBD1 (6 bases). The CDR3 extends over 15 amino acids. V was clipped by 4 bases and J by 3 bases, with 15 bases between them. CDR1 is MGHRA and CDR2 is YSYEKL in the germline V gene. The CDR3, as DNA: TGCGCCAGCAGCCGCCTAGGCAGGGGAGACTATGGCTACACCTTC. Translating it yields CASSRLGRGDYGYTF.

This clonotype was observed a few times. The rearrangement uses TRBV20-1 and TRBJ2-5, with D perhaps matching TRBD1 (5 bases). The CDR3 is made up of 14 amino acids. The V end was cut by 1 base, the J end by 2 bases, with 11 bases between. Germline V lookup: CDR1 DFQATT, CDR2 SNEGSKA (reference sequence). CDR3 coding DNA: TGCAGTGCTAGAGGCGCAGGACAACAAGAGACCCAGTACTTC. Protein: CSARGAGQQETQYF.

The rearrangement joins TRBV5-1 to TRBJ2-5, with 9 positions matching TRBD2. Germline values: CDR1 SGHRS, CDR2 YFSETQ. With V trimmed by 3 bases and J by 4 bases, 7 bases remained unmatched. The CDR3 is 15 residues long. The CDR3 region has the DNA TGCGCCAGCAGCTCGTTAGCGGGAGTGGGAGAGACCCAGTACTTC. Translated: CASSSLAGVGETQYF.

This clonotype has just a few counts. The chain links TRBV7-8 to TRBJ1-3, with D uncertain. This CDR3 is built from 13 residues. Trimming left V 5 bases short and J 5 bases short, with 10 bases between. Germline V gives CDR1 SGHVS, CDR2 FQNEAQ. CDR3 DNA: TGTGCCAGCAGCCTATATTACAGAAACACCATATATTTT. Translated: CASSLYYRNTIYF.

The gene calls are TRBV28 and TRBJ1-3, with D possibly matching TRBD1 (5 bases). The ends were cut back, 5 bases at V and 4 bases at J, with 9 bases in the middle. The CDR3 runs 13 residues. CDR1 is MDHEN, CDR2 SYDVKM, per germline. CDR3 coding DNA: TGTGCCAGCAGTCCAGGGTTCGGAAACACCATATATTTT. Translated, it gives CASSPGFGNTIYF.